This is a list of T cell receptor beta chains from one sample in a study of blood T cells in healthy people across ages. TCRdb itself ran the 5' RACE reads through MiXCR, one entry per CDR3 protein. The sample includes over 1,500,000 distinct CDR3 sequences, approximately 50% of them seen just once. Sample: blood. The receptor source for this set is a middle-aged woman in good health. The CDR3 runs from the conserved cysteine through the conserved F or W.

V: TRBV29-1
J: TRBJ2-7
length: 13
CDR3: CSVRIQGAYEQYF

V: TRBV12-3/TRBV12-4
J: TRBJ2-3
length: 15
CDR3: CASSSGLLSTDTQYF

V: TRBV18
J: TRBJ2-5
length: 16
CDR3: CASSPLRQGSQETQYF

V: TRBV18
J: TRBJ2-7
length: 15
CDR3: CASSPSRGTTYEQYF

V: TRBV28
J: TRBJ2-7
length: 12
CDR3: CASSLFRFGQYF

V: TRBV7-9
J: TRBJ1-6
length: 17
CDR3: CASSLARGTGPNSPLHF

V: TRBV21-1
J: TRBJ2-5
length: 16
CDR3: CASSKAPRQLQETQYF

V: TRBV28
J: TRBJ2-4
length: 16
CDR3: CASSPTPGVGKNIQYF

V: TRBV2
J: TRBJ2-3
length: 15
CDR3: CASSGRGPPVDTQYF

V: TRBV12-5
J: TRBJ2-1
length: 11
CDR3: CASGSTDEQFF

V: TRBV4-2
J: TRBJ2-7
length: 16
CDR3: CASSQGRTGIFNEQYF

V: TRBV28
J: TRBJ2-3
length: 13
CDR3: CASSLNVGDTQYF

V: TRBV3-1
J: TRBJ2-7
length: 14
CDR3: CASSQDLRTEGQYF

V: TRBV5-6
J: TRBJ2-5
length: 13
CDR3: CASSWGTDNEQYF

V: TRBV12-3/TRBV12-4
J: TRBJ2-5
length: 15
CDR3: CASSAGGGILDEQYF

V: TRBV27
J: TRBJ1-6
length: 14
CDR3: CASSLNGGYSPLHF

V: TRBV20-1
J: TRBJ2-1
length: 18
CDR3: CSARGYRPSGGSYNEQFF

V: TRBV29-1
J: TRBJ1-5
length: 14
CDR3: CSVETGESNQPQHF

V: TRBV6-6
J: NA
length: 12
CDR3: CASRDRVNEQYF

V: TRBV5-1
J: TRBJ2-7
length: 16
CDR3: CASSLEAGDTSYEQYF

V: TRBV6-1
J: TRBJ2-1
length: 17
CDR3: CASIPGQGKGLNSGQFF

V: TRBV7-2
J: TRBJ2-5
length: 15
CDR3: CASSITGQGVDEQYF

V: TRBV10-3
J: TRBJ2-7
length: 16
CDR3: CAISESTRRGAYEQYF

V: TRBV12-3/TRBV12-4
J: TRBJ1-2
length: 14
CDR3: CASSFSGVPNGYTF

V: TRBV7-2
J: TRBJ1-2
length: 15
CDR3: CASSNRAEGDYGYTF

V: TRBV6-5
J: TRBJ2-3
length: 13
CDR3: CASSYTRTDTQYF

V: TRBV7-2
J: TRBJ1-2
length: 12
CDR3: CASSHQGAGYTF

V: TRBV5-5
J: TRBJ2-2
length: 15
CDR3: CASSLGGLPTGELFF

V: TRBV7-9
J: TRBJ1-4
length: 13
CDR3: CASSGPVRGKLFF

V: TRBV20-1
J: TRBJ1-2
length: 15
CDR3: CSAPRLVVSNYGYTF

V: TRBV6-6
J: TRBJ2-1
length: 17
CDR3: CASCRTSGGSSYNEQFF

V: TRBV2
J: TRBJ1-5
length: 13
CDR3: CASSGQGFQPQHF

V: TRBV28
J: TRBJ2-4
length: 11
CDR3: CASTYGVQQYF

V: TRBV4-3
J: TRBJ2-7
length: 18
CDR3: CASSQETYRDRGSYEQYF

V: TRBV6-5
J: TRBJ2-4
length: 15
CDR3: CASSHTGGAKNIQYF

V: TRBV4-1
J: NA
length: 17
CDR3: CASSQDSSSLSYNEQYF

V: TRBV9
J: TRBJ2-3
length: 16
CDR3: CASSVGPLAGDDTQYF

V: TRBV7-9
J: TRBJ2-1
length: 11
CDR3: CASRALNEQFF

V: TRBV12-3/TRBV12-4
J: TRBJ2-3
length: 17
CDR3: CASSSQILAGYTDTQYF

V: TRBV27
J: TRBJ1-2
length: 16
CDR3: CASSSSQDSPRYGYTF

V: TRBV6-5
J: TRBJ2-6
length: 15
CDR3: CASGTGNSGANVLTF

V: TRBV18
J: TRBJ2-5
length: 14
CDR3: CASSPVQPSYKQYF